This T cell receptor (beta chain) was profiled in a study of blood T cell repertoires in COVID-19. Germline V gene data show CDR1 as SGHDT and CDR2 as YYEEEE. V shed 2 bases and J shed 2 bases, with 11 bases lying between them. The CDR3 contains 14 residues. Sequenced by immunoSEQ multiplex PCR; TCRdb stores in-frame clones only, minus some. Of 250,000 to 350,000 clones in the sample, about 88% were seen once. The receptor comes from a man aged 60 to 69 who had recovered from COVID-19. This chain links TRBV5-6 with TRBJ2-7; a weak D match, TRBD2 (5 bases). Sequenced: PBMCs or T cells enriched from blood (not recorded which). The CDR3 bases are TGTGCCAGCAGCTTAACAGCGGTGCCCTACGAGCAGTACTTC. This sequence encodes CASSLTAVPYEQYF.